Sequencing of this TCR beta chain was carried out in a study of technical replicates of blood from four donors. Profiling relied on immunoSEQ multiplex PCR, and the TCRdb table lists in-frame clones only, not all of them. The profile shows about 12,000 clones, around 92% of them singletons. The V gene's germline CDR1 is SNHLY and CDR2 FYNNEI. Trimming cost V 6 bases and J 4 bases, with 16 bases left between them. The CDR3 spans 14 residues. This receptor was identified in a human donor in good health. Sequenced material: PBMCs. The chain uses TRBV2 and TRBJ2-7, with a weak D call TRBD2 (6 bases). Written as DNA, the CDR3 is TGTGCCAGCAGGCCCGGGACTGCCTCTTACGAGCAGTACTTC. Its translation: CASRPGTASYEQYF.